This is a list of T cell receptor beta chains from one sample in a study of cytomegalovirus exposure and HLA in healthy donors. Measured with immunoSEQ multiplex PCR; TCRdb has only the in-frame clones, and not every one. The repertoire holds tens of thousands of clones, with approximately 66% as singletons. Sequencing was carried out using PBMCs. These receptor sequences come from a male donor in good health and CMV-seropositive. Both conserved end residues are part of each CDR3. D genes are given only for firm matches. Size is stated for part of the rows, as once, few or many counts, or as a class when the clone is expanded.

>.|TRBV28|.|TRBJ1-1
CASSLAGGAEAFF
TGTGCCAGCAGTTTGGCGGGGGGCGCTGAAGCTTTCTTT
>once|TRBV19|.|TRBJ2-1
CASSISSKSNEQFF
TGTGCCAGTAGTATTTCATCAAAGAGCAATGAGCAGTTCTTC
>.|TRBV19|TRBD1|TRBJ2-7
CASSPGTETYEQYF
TGTGCCAGTAGTCCGGGGACAGAGACCTACGAGCAGTACTTC
>few|TRBV7-2|TRBD1|TRBJ1-1
CASSPGTGITEAFF
TGTGCCAGCAGCCCTGGGACAGGGATCACTGAAGCTTTCTTT
>.|TRBV2|.|TRBJ1-1
CASPRSGALNTEAFF
TGTGCCAGCCCGCGCAGTGGGGCGCTGAACACTGAAGCTTTCTTT
>few|TRBV5-6|.|TRBJ1-1
CASSFSVRPMNTEAFF
TGTGCCAGCAGCTTTAGCGTCCGGCCCATGAACACTGAAGCTTTCTTT
>.|TRBV7-9|TRBD2|TRBJ2-1
CASSLGGGFGILGNEQFF
TGTGCCAGCAGCTTGGGGGGGGGATTCGGAATACTTGGCAATGAGCAGTTCTTC
>few|TRBV6-6|.|TRBJ1-2
CASSARDGGYGYTF
TGTGCCAGCAGCGCCAGGGACGGGGGCTATGGCTACACCTTC
>.|TRBV5-1|TRBD2|TRBJ2-7
CASSPRTSGGGEQYF
TGCGCCAGCAGCCCTAGGACTAGCGGGGGAGGTGAGCAGTACTTC
>.|TRBV19|.|TRBJ2-2
CASGEVTGELFF
TGTGCCAGTGGAGAGGTCACCGGGGAGCTGTTTTTT
>.|TRBV2|.|TRBJ2-7
CASSEASGYGDEQYF
TGTGCCAGCAGTGAAGCTTCAGGGTATGGAGACGAGCAGTACTTC
>.|TRBV18|.|TRBJ1-2
CASSPPSSGAYGYTF
TGTGCCAGCTCACCACCGTCTTCAGGGGCCTATGGCTACACCTTC
>.|TRBV6-6|TRBD1|TRBJ1-2
CASSAPGQGYGYTF
TGTGCCAGCAGCGCCCCGGGACAGGGCTATGGCTACACCTTC
>.|TRBV10-3|TRBD1|TRBJ1-1
CAISKTGGSEAFF
TGTGCCATCAGTAAAACAGGGGGCTCTGAAGCTTTCTTT
>.|TRBV2|TRBD2|TRBJ2-2
CASSEVAGAGELFF
TGTGCCAGCAGTGAAGTGGCGGGAGCAGGCGAGCTGTTTTTT
>.|TRBV28|.|TRBJ1-4
CASSLGGEKLFF
TGTGCCAGCAGTTTAGGGGGGGAAAAACTGTTTTTT
>.|TRBV7-9|TRBD1|TRBJ2-7
CASSLQGNEQYF
TGTGCCAGCAGCCTACAGGGGAACGAGCAGTACTTC
>.|TRBV7-9|.|TRBJ1-1
CASSATQRYGAFF
TGTGCCAGCAGTGCAACCCAGAGGTACGGGGCTTTCTTT
>.|TRBV5-4|.|TRBJ1-2
CASSPARLIYTF
TGTGCCAGCAGCCCCGCGAGGCTGATCTACACCTTC
>.|TRBV5-8|.|TRBJ2-1
CASSFTASGRNEQFF
TGTGCCAGCAGCTTCACTGCGAGCGGGCGCAATGAGCAGTTCTTC
>.|TRBV30|TRBD1|TRBJ1-5
CAWSVGLKQGGQPQHF
TGTGCCTGGAGTGTAGGCCTCAAACAGGGGGGTCAGCCCCAGCATTTT
>few|TRBV21-1|.|TRBJ1-3
CASSKGGIQRGNGNTIYF
TGTGCCAGCAGCAAAGGAGGGATACAGAGGGGGAATGGAAACACCATATATTTT
>few|TRBV27|TRBD1|TRBJ1-2
CASWDRGNYGYTF
TGTGCCAGTTGGGACAGGGGCAACTATGGCTACACCTTC
>.|TRBV10-3|.|TRBJ1-1
CAISDGTSYEAFF
TGTGCCATCAGTGACGGGACAAGTTATGAAGCTTTCTTT